This T cell receptor (beta chain) was found in a study of response to subunit inactivated influenza vaccine. TCRdb analysed the RT-PCR reads with MiXCR anew, one entry per CDR3 protein. The sample has around 580,000 distinct CDR3 sequences, around 15% seen once. The V and J ends lost 5 bases and 6 bases, in that order; junction bases with no gene match: 5. The CDR3 spans 12 residues. Looked up from germline, CDR1 is SQVTM and CDR2 is ANQGSEA. A note on this clonotype: Its specificity is not known.

Study observations and caveats: Few additional T cells are recruited per seasonal influenza vaccination, authors suggested.

The receptor comes from a man aged 45-65 years who received an inactivated influenza vaccine. Sequencing was performed on PBMCs from blood, taken 12 days after vaccination. The chain couples TRBV29-1 to TRBJ2-7, with TRBD2 identical over 9 bases. CDR3 coding DNA: TGCAGCGTTTCGGCGGGAGGGAGCGAGCAGTACTTC. Its protein product is CSVSAGGSEQYF.